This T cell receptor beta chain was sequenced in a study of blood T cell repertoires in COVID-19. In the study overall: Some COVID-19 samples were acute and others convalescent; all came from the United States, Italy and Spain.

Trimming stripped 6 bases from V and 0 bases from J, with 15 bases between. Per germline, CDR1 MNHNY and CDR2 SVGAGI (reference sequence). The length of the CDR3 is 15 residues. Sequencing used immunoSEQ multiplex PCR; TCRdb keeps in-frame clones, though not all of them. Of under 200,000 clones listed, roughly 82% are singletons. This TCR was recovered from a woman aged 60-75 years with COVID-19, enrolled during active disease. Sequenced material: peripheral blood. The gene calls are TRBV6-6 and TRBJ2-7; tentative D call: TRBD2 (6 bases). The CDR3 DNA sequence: TGTGCCAGCAGCCAAGTCGGGAGTACCTCCTACGAGCAGTACTTC. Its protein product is CASSQVGSTSYEQYF.